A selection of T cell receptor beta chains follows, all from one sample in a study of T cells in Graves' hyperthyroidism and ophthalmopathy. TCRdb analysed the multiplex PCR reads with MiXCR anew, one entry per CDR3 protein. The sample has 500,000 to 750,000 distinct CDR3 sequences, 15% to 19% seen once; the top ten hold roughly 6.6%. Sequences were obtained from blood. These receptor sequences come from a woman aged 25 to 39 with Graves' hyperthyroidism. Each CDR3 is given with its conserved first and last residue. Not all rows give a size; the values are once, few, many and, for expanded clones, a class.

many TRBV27 CASSSHGSTDTQYF
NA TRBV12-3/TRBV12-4 CASSLFFGSFREGQPQHF
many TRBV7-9 CASSLSPSLEQYF
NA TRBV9 CANSAASGSYNEQFF
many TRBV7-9 CASSPRDREETQYF
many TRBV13 CASSPTGASGTEAFF
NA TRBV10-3 CAISGNLTGRNTEAFF
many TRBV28 CASSFTPLGLAVISYEQYF
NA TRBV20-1 CSATSPGLGDTGELFF
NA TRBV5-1 CASSWVVTGELFF
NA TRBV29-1 CSVDSASRTGANVLTF
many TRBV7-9 CASSVRGRLYQETQYF